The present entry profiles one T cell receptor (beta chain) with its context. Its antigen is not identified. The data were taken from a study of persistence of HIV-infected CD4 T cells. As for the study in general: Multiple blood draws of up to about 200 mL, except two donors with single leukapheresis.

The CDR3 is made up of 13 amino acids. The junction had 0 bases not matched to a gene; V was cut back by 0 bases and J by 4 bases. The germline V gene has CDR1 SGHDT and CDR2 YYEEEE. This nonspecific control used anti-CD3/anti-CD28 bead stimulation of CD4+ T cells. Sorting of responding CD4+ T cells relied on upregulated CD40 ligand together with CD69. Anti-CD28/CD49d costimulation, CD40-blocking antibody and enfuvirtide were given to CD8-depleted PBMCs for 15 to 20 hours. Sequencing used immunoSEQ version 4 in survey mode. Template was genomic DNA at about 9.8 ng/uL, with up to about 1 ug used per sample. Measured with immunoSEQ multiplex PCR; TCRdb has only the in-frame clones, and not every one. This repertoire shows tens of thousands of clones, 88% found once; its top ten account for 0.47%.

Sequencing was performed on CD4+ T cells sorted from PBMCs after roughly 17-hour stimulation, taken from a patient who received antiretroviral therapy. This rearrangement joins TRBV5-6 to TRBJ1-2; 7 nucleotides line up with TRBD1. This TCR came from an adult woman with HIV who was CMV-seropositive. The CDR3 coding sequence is TGTGCCAGCAGCTTGGACAGGGGCTATGGCTACACCTTC. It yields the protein CASSLDRGYGYTF.